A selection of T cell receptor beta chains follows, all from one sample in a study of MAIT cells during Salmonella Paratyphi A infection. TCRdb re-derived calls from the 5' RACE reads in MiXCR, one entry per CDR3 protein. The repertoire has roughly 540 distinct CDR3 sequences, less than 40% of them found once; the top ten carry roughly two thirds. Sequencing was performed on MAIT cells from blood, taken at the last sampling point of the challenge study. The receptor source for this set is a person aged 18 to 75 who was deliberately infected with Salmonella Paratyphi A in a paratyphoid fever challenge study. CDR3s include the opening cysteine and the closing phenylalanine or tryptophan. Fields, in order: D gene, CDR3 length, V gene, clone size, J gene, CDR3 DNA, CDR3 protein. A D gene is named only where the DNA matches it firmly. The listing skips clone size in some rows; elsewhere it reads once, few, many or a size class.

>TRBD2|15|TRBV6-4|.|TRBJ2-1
TGTGCCAGCAGTGACTCGAGCGGGAGTTACAATGAGCAGTTCTTC
CASSDSSGSYNEQFF
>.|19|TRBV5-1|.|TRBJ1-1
.
CASSFYICSAGEGHTEAFF
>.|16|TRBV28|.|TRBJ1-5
TGTGCCAGCAGTATGATGAGGGACGGCCACAATCAGCCCCAGCATTTT
CASSMMRDGHNQPQHF
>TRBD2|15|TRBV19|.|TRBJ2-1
TGTGCCAGTAGTATACTAGCGGGAGGGTCTGGTGAGCAGTTCTTC
CASSILAGGSGEQFF
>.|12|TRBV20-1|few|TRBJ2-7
TGCAGTGCTAGGGTCAGGGATTACGAGCAGTACTTC
CSARVRDYEQYF
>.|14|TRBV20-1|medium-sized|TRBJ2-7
TGCAGTGCCCGATTGGCGGAGGGTACCTACGAGCAGTACTTC
CSARLAEGTYEQYF
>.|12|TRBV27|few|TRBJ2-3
TGTGCCAGCAGCCCAGGGGGGGATACGCAGTATTTT
CASSPGGDTQYF
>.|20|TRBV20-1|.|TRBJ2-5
TGCAGTGCTAGAGATCAGGGAGGCGGAGACACCGGGGGGCCGAAAGAGACCCAGTACTTC
CSARDQGGGDTGGPKETQYF
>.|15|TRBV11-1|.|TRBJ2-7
TGTGCCAGCAGCTCCCACACCGGGACACAGGTCGAGCAGTACTTC
CASSSHTGTQVEQYF
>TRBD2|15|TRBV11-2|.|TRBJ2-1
TGTGCCAGCAGCCCTTTGTGGGAGGGCCCGGGTGAGCAGTTCTTC
CASSPLWEGPGEQFF
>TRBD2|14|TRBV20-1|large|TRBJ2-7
TGCAGCATCCCGGGGGGGCTTATCTCCTACGAGCAGTACTTC
CSIPGGLISYEQYF
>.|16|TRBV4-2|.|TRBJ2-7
TGTGCCAGCAGCCGAGGCCCGGGGGAGGAAGGTCACGAGCAGTACTTC
CASSRGPGEEGHEQYF
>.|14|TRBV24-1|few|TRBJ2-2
TGTGCCACCAGTCCTAGCTTAGACACCGGGGAGCTGTTTTTT
CATSPSLDTGELFF
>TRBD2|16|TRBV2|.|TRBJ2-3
TGTGCCAGCAGTGAAACTAGCGGGAGTGGCACAGATACGCAGTATTTT
CASSETSGSGTDTQYF
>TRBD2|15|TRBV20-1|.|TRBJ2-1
TGCAGTGCCCCTACAAAGCGGGAGGGCTACAATGAGCAGTTCTTC
CSAPTKREGYNEQFF
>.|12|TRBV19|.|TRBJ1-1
TGTGCCAGTACCCGGGGGAACACTGAAGCTTTCTTT
CASTRGNTEAFF
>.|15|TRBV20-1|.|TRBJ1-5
TGCAGTGCTAGCTCGGCAGGGATGGGCTCTCAGCCCCAGCATTTT
CSASSAGMGSQPQHF
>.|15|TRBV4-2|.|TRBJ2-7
TGTGCCAGCAGCCAAGTAAGAGACACCTCCTACGAGCAGTACTTC
CASSQVRDTSYEQYF
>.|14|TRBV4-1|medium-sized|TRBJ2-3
TGCGCCAGCAGCCAAGCTTTAGGCGGAGATACGCAGTATTTT
CASSQALGGDTQYF
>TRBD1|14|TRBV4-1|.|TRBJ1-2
TGCGCCAGCAGCCAAGCTCCAGGGGGCAGTGGCTACACCTTC
CASSQAPGGSGYTF
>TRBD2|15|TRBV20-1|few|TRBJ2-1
TGCAGTGCCGGGGGACTAGCGGATTCCTACAATGAGCAGTTCTTC
CSAGGLADSYNEQFF
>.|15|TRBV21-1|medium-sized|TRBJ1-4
TGTGCCAGCAGCAAAGAAGACAGAAGAGATGAAAAACTGTTTTTT
CASSKEDRRDEKLFF
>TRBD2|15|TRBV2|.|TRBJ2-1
TGTGCCAGCAGTGAAACTAGCGGGAGCCCAGATACGCAGTTCTTC
CASSETSGSPDTQFF